This is a list of T cell receptor beta chains from one sample in a study of monozygotic twins with inflammatory bowel disease. TCRdb reprocessed the 5' RACE reads, keeping one entry per CDR3 protein, no DNA. This repertoire includes approximately 400,000 distinct CDR3 sequences. Sequencing was performed on blood. These receptors were collected from a human donor with ulcerative colitis or Crohn's disease, or a healthy co-twin of an affected twin (not recorded which). Both conserved end residues are part of each CDR3. Each record gives: CDR3 length, J gene, V gene, CDR3 protein.

cdr3_length: 12
j_call: TRBJ2-1
v_call: TRBV11-3
cdr3_aa: CASSLQGGQQFF

cdr3_length: 13
j_call: TRBJ1-5
v_call: TRBV19
cdr3_aa: CASSTQSGTDQHF

cdr3_length: 16
j_call: TRBJ2-2
v_call: TRBV5-5
cdr3_aa: CASSWDWALNTGELFF

cdr3_length: 15
j_call: TRBJ2-3
v_call: TRBV12-3/TRBV12-4
cdr3_aa: CASSRTSGRTDTQYF

cdr3_length: 14
j_call: TRBJ2-5
v_call: TRBV7-9
cdr3_aa: CASSKGGGLETQYF

cdr3_length: 13
j_call: TRBJ2-3
v_call: TRBV12-3/TRBV12-4
cdr3_aa: CASSFRGADTQYF

cdr3_length: 13
j_call: TRBJ2-1
v_call: TRBV20-1
cdr3_aa: CSARLPGTNEQFF

cdr3_length: 15
j_call: TRBJ1-5
v_call: TRBV6-2/TRBV6-3
cdr3_aa: CASRPEDRPRQPQHF

cdr3_length: 14
j_call: TRBJ2-7
v_call: TRBV28
cdr3_aa: CASSFLSVSSEQYF

cdr3_length: 14
j_call: TRBJ2-7
v_call: TRBV5-1
cdr3_aa: CASSLRTSADEQYF

cdr3_length: 13
j_call: TRBJ2-5
v_call: TRBV28
cdr3_aa: CASSLSVPGTQYF

cdr3_length: 13
j_call: TRBJ1-3
v_call: TRBV6-6
cdr3_aa: CATGGSSGNTIYF

cdr3_length: 15
j_call: TRBJ1-6
v_call: TRBV7-6
cdr3_aa: CASSTLPGENSPLHF

cdr3_length: 15
j_call: TRBJ2-1
v_call: TRBV28
cdr3_aa: CASSLTAGVVSEQFF

cdr3_length: 15
j_call: TRBJ2-5
v_call: TRBV7-8
cdr3_aa: CASSLQAGPQETQYF

cdr3_length: 15
j_call: TRBJ1-3
v_call: TRBV7-2
cdr3_aa: CASSSLTGAGNTIYF

cdr3_length: 15
j_call: TRBJ2-7
v_call: TRBV15
cdr3_aa: CATSRDPSGAYEQYF

cdr3_length: 15
j_call: TRBJ2-7
v_call: TRBV5-4
cdr3_aa: CASSLEGARAYEQYF

cdr3_length: 16
j_call: TRBJ2-1
v_call: TRBV7-9
cdr3_aa: CASSLLSGASYNEQFF

cdr3_length: 15
j_call: TRBJ2-1
v_call: TRBV7-9
cdr3_aa: CASSVGTRWYNEQFF

cdr3_length: 13
j_call: TRBJ1-1
v_call: TRBV27
cdr3_aa: CASSLLGNTEAFF

cdr3_length: 17
j_call: TRBJ1-1
v_call: TRBV20-1
cdr3_aa: CSARDNRRGRLNTEAFF

cdr3_length: 19
j_call: TRBJ1-1
v_call: TRBV18
cdr3_aa: CASSPLNIPGQGATGEAFF

cdr3_length: 18
j_call: TRBJ1-2
v_call: TRBV5-1
cdr3_aa: CASSLTRNSRLPNYGYTF

cdr3_length: 14
j_call: TRBJ1-4
v_call: TRBV20-1
cdr3_aa: CSASSGGGDEKLFF

cdr3_length: 17
j_call: TRBJ1-4
v_call: TRBV4-1
cdr3_aa: CASSQDRTSSGDEKLFF

cdr3_length: 14
j_call: TRBJ2-7
v_call: TRBV10-3
cdr3_aa: CATALGTANYEQYF

cdr3_length: 15
j_call: TRBJ2-2
v_call: TRBV10-3
cdr3_aa: CAISGSSGSTGELLF

cdr3_length: 13
j_call: TRBJ1-6
v_call: TRBV18
cdr3_aa: CASSPEYYSPLHF

cdr3_length: 15
j_call: TRBJ2-7
v_call: TRBV20-1
cdr3_aa: CSARDWERATYEQYF

cdr3_length: 18
j_call: TRBJ2-1
v_call: TRBV20-1
cdr3_aa: CSARDLDSALSSYNEQFF

cdr3_length: 14
j_call: TRBJ2-3
v_call: TRBV20-1
cdr3_aa: CSASPPPGQNTQYF

cdr3_length: 15
j_call: TRBJ2-1
v_call: TRBV30
cdr3_aa: CAWSELAGPYNEQFF

cdr3_length: 15
j_call: TRBJ2-3
v_call: TRBV15
cdr3_aa: CATSRDVGGTATQYF

cdr3_length: 13
j_call: TRBJ2-1
v_call: TRBV20-1
cdr3_aa: CSASLRALNEQFF

cdr3_length: 14
j_call: TRBJ2-2
v_call: TRBV6-1
cdr3_aa: CASSRDLHTGELFF

cdr3_length: 14
j_call: TRBJ2-3
v_call: TRBV5-1
cdr3_aa: CASSPASGKEGQYF

cdr3_length: 16
j_call: TRBJ2-1
v_call: TRBV7-2
cdr3_aa: CASRLAGGDIHNEQFF

cdr3_length: 14
j_call: TRBJ2-7
v_call: TRBV7-2
cdr3_aa: CASSYLSGLYEQYF

cdr3_length: 12
j_call: TRBJ1-2
v_call: TRBV29-1
cdr3_aa: CSVESGWGGYTF

cdr3_length: 12
j_call: TRBJ2-7
v_call: TRBV19
cdr3_aa: CASQDRFYEQYF

cdr3_length: 16
j_call: TRBJ1-5
v_call: TRBV12-3/TRBV12-4
cdr3_aa: CASSLADRGGNQPQHF

cdr3_length: 15
j_call: TRBJ2-7
v_call: TRBV19
cdr3_aa: CASSMGSGGPYEQYF

cdr3_length: 15
j_call: TRBJ2-1
v_call: TRBV28
cdr3_aa: CASSSGTRGANEQFF

cdr3_length: 14
j_call: TRBJ2-1
v_call: TRBV30
cdr3_aa: CAWRAGGPLHEQFF

cdr3_length: 14
j_call: TRBJ2-7
v_call: TRBV10-3
cdr3_aa: CASSTGTGFYEQYF

cdr3_length: 16
j_call: TRBJ2-7
v_call: TRBV15
cdr3_aa: CATSTRTGGTPYEQYF

cdr3_length: 17
j_call: TRBJ1-6
v_call: TRBV6-5
cdr3_aa: CASSLQGAVSRYSPLHF

cdr3_length: 14
j_call: TRBJ2-7
v_call: TRBV20-1
cdr3_aa: CSAPADRVGSWQYF

cdr3_length: 15
j_call: TRBJ2-7
v_call: TRBV7-2
cdr3_aa: CASSLGPGQTYEQYF

cdr3_length: 16
j_call: TRBJ1-5
v_call: TRBV20-1
cdr3_aa: CSARAGGRGNNQPQHF